The 7 T cell receptor beta chains in this list originate from one sample, sequenced in a study of T-cell memory formation after mild COVID-19. TCRdb independently ran MiXCR on the 5' RACE reads; one entry per CDR3 protein. The sample lists roughly 370,000 distinct CDR3 sequences, roughly 15% seen once, with approximately 21% in the top ten. Material: PBMCs or a T cell subset sorted from them (not recorded which). The receptors originated from a man aged 18 to 35 who had mild COVID-19 (a few samples of this study predate the infection). Cell type and time point are not known.

The chain has TRBV11-2 and TRBJ1-1; possible D gene TRBD1, 6 bases. Germline V gene lookup returns CDR1 SGHAT and CDR2 FQNNGV. The ends were cut back, 0 bases at V and 3 bases at J, with 17 bases in the middle. This CDR3 has 17 residues. The CDR3 bases are TGTGCCAGCAGCTTAGATCGGTGGGGGGGCGCATACACTGAAGCTTTCTTT. This codes for CASSLDRWGGAYTEAFF.

The chain couples TRBV7-2 to TRBJ1-1; 8 bases agree with TRBD1. The V segment lost 2 bases and the J segment 4 bases; nucleotides outside the gene matches: 6. The CDR3 consists of 15 residues. CDR1 is SGHTA, CDR2 FQGNSA, per germline. CDR3 amino acids: CASSLQGARFTEAFF. CDR3 nucleotide sequence: TGTGCCAGCAGCTTACAGGGGGCGAGATTCACTGAAGCTTTCTTT.

Points on this clonotype: An end of the junction does not agree with germline; a read error may underlie this. Here the CDR3 DNA reads TGTGCCAGCAGCCATACCTCCGTGAGGGGCTACGATGAGCAGTTCTTC. It is translated as CASSHTSVRGYDEQFF. This chain connects TRBV27 to TRBJ2-1; D possibly uses TRBD1 or TRBD2 (5 bases each). The CDR3 runs 16 residues. In germline, CDR1 is MNHEY, CDR2 SMNVEV (reference sequence).

A few counts support this clonotype. The genes are TRBV9 and TRBJ2-7; 11 bases are shared with TRBD1. The germline V gene encodes CDR1 SGDLS and CDR2 YYNGEE. This CDR3 spans 15 amino acids. The V and J ends lost 0 bases and 4 bases, in that order; junction bases with no gene match: 3. In DNA form, the CDR3 reads TGTGCCAGCAGCGTAGCAGGGACAGGGGGTTACGAGCAGTACGTC. Translating it yields CASSVAGTGGYEQYV.

The chain links TRBV4-1 to TRBJ1-2, with D unclear. CDR1 and CDR2 from the germline V gene are MGHRA and YSYEKL. This CDR3 has 18 residues. V was clipped by 0 bases and J by 0 bases, with 17 bases between them. The CDR3 DNA follows: TGCGCCAGCAGCCAAGATAGGTGGAAGGCAGGCCCTAACTATGGCTACACCTTC. Encoded protein: CASSQDRWKAGPNYGYTF.

The chain is built from TRBV4-1 and TRBJ1-5; 9 bases are a match to TRBD1. V lost 2 bases to trimming and J lost 1 base; unmatched junction nucleotides: 6. The CDR3 loop spans 17 amino acids. The germline V gene has CDR1 MGHRA and CDR2 YSYEKL. The CDR3 sequence: CASSQTGGVQSNQPQHF. CDR3 DNA: TGCGCCAGCAGCCAAACAGGGGGCGTTCAAAGCAATCAGCCCCAGCATTTT.

This rearrangement joins TRBV7-9 to TRBJ2-3, with D hard to call. This CDR3 has 13 residues. Trimming took 5 bases from V and 6 from J, leaving 12 bases between them. CDR1 and CDR2 from the germline V gene are SEHNR and FQNEAQ (reference sequence). Here the CDR3 DNA reads TGTGCCAGCAGCGATCCAGAGTCGGATACGCAGTATTTT. This gives the protein CASSDPESDTQYF.